This TCR beta chain appears in the sequencing data of a study of blood T cell repertoires in COVID-19. Whole-study context: Researchers got acute and convalescent COVID-19 samples from the United States, Italy and Spain. T cells, B-cell-depleted T cells, or PBMCs supplied cDNA or gDNA.

How the authors handled the data: Quantification of nucleated cells was approximated via reference gene primer amplification. The table came from immunoSEQ multiplex PCR; TCRdb's copy has only in-frame clones and leaves some out. That table is the source of V, J and clone size, and D and trimming were worked out from the DNA. This sample has more than 200,000 clones; under 90% occur once, and the top ten carry around 4%. Losses at the gene ends were 4 bases for V and 7 bases for J; bases not matched to a gene: 5. Per the germline V gene, CDR1 is SGHRS and CDR2 is YFSETQ. The CDR3 spans 13 residues. This clone was found once.

The sequenced material came from peripheral blood. This receptor was taken from a man aged 55-75 years with acute or convalescent COVID-19. The chain uses TRBV5-1 and TRBJ1-1, with 9 nucleotides matching TRBD1. CDR3 nucleotide sequence: TGCGCCAGCAGCGTGGGACAGGGTAGTGAAGCTTTCTTT. Translating gives CASSVGQGSEAFF.